The clone carrying this T cell receptor (beta chain) turned up a few times. These data are taken from a study of T cells in Graves' hyperthyroidism and ophthalmopathy. RNA transcripts yielded amplified TCR beta CDR3 regions. The study used the HTBI primer set for a first-round RT-PCR of the TCR CDR3. TCRdb reprocessed the multiplex PCR reads via MiXCR and lists one record per CDR3 protein. The profile shows roughly 600,000 distinct CDR3 sequences, roughly 14% of them singletons. The germline V gene has CDR1 DFQATT and CDR2 SNEGSKA (reference sequence). The CDR3 is 13 residues long. V lost 3 bases and J lost 5, with 10 bases in between.

This rearrangement joins TRBV20-1 to TRBJ2-2; D remains unclear. Sequencing input: blood. The origin of this receptor is a woman between 45 and 65 years old with Graves' ophthalmopathy. CDR3 bases: TGCAGTGCTAGTCTGGGTCGGACCGGGGAGCTGTTTTTT. Its translation: CSASLGRTGELFF.